This T cell receptor beta chain was identified in a study of lymphopenia after photon versus proton radiotherapy. The study's findings and limits: Proton therapy kept repertoires fairly stable, unlike photons, which gained effector/memory cells. Post-nadir diversity loss with photons came from oligoclonal expansion, particularly CD8+ Temra cells. A bigger post-nadir fall in TCR diversity correlated inversely with survival time in deceased patients.

The CDR3 consists of 14 residues. After removal of 2 bases from V and 5 bases from J, the junction contained 1 base not matched to a gene. Germline CDR1 and CDR2: SGHTA and FQGNSA. Libraries were prepared by immunoSEQ multiplex PCR; TCRdb keeps only in-frame clonotypes and omits some of them. The sample gives 13,000 or so clones, 88% of which show up once; 3.5% to 4% is in the top ten. A note on this clone: Its antigen remains unknown.

This TCR came from a man aged 60 to 69 with pancreatic cancer. The V call is TRBV7-2, the J call TRBJ2-5, with 11 bases that match TRBD2. Sample: peripheral blood, taken from a patient treated with photon-based radiotherapy. DNA for the CDR3: TGTGCCAGCAGCTTATCTAGCGGGGGGGAGACCCAGTACTTC. Its protein is CASSLSSGGETQYF. The variable domain in full, with the rest retrieved from reference TRBV7-2 and TRBJ2-5, is GAGVSQSPSNKVTEKGKDVELRCDPISGHTALYWYRQSLGQGLEFLIYFQGNSAPDKSGLPSDRFSAERTGGSVSTLTIQRTQQEDSAVYLCASSLSSGGETQYFGPGTRLLVL.